This T cell receptor beta chain is drawn from a study of response to subunit inactivated influenza vaccine. Of note for this clonotype: Its antigen is as yet unknown.

MiXCR was run by TCRdb on the RT-PCR reads, yielding one entry per CDR3 protein. This sample has about 500,000 distinct CDR3 sequences, with 15% to 20% found just once. Regarding the study as a whole: Authors suggested few new T cells are recruited by each seasonal influenza vaccination.

Losses at the gene ends were 0 bases for V and 1 base for J; bases not matched to a gene: 3. The CDR3 has 16 residues. Germline V gives CDR1 SGHKS, CDR2 YYEKEE (reference sequence). The source was CD4+ T cells sorted from PBMCs, collected around 25 months after vaccination. The TCR originated in a man aged 50 to 69 who received an inactivated influenza vaccine. The gene calls are TRBV5-5 and TRBJ2-2; the match to TRBD1 covers 7 bases. CDR3 in DNA: TGTGCCAGCAGCTTGGTCTGGACAGGGAACACCGGGGAGCTGTTTTTT. This encodes CASSLVWTGNTGELFF.